Described below is a single T cell receptor beta chain sequence and its context. As yet, its antigen is unknown. The treatment is: 19 received Ad26.COV2.S at low or high dose, single or two shots; about 5 received placebo; per-sample allocation not given. Sample collection was performed on day 63 after the first vaccine or placebo injection. Participants' vaccine, an Ad26 vector, delivered Wuhan-strain SARS-CoV-2 spike. This sample was taken from a study of Ad26.COV2.S vaccination and SARS-CoV-2 variants. Overall study: As a participant in COV1001, the donor was in the Ad26.COV2.S trial arm.

Overall study findings and caveats: Responses of spike-specific T cells (both CD8+ and CD4+) reportedly showed substantial breadth after vaccination. Vaccine recipients surpassed placebo recipients in spike-specific TCR breadth.

The CDR3 is 17 amino acids. Germline CDR1 reads MNHEY; CDR2 reads SMNVEV (reference sequence). V dropped 4 bases and J dropped 4; count of bases not matched to a gene: 12. The method was immunoSEQ multiplex PCR; TCRdb's version includes in-frame clones alone and lacks a portion of them. The repertoire consists of approximately 480,000 clones, with roughly 87% occurring once and the leading ten covering about 13%. This TCR derives from a person between 18 and 65 years old who received the Ad26.COV2.S COVID-19 vaccine or a placebo. The chain employs TRBV27 and TRBJ2-5; 10 nucleotides line up with TRBD2. This material consisted of peripheral blood, taken in a trial of Ad26.COV2.S vaccine versus placebo. The DNA for the CDR3 is TGTGCCAGCAGTTCTAAGCGTCTAGCGGGAGTATCAGAGACCCAGTACTTC. Its translation: CASSSKRLAGVSETQYF.